Listed below are T cell receptor beta chains from one sample, sequenced in a study of blood T cell repertoires in COVID-19. TCRdb keeps only in-frame clones here, not all; method: immunoSEQ multiplex PCR. In the table there are some 110,000 clones, approximately 84% of which are singletons. Sequencing input: peripheral blood. All receptors come from a man in his 60s with acute or convalescent COVID-19. CDR3s include the opening cysteine and the closing phenylalanine or tryptophan.

TRBV12-3/TRBV12-4	TRBJ1-2	CASSWGSSYTF
TRBV5-1	TRBJ2-1	CASSISSGRNEQFF
TRBV7-2	TRBJ1-2	CASSLTDYGYTF
TRBV5-4	TRBJ2-7	CASSAVLAGAEQYF
TRBV28	TRBJ1-3	CASSPPPGTPSSGNTIYF
TRBV23-1	TRBJ2-1	CASTVPPRGYNEQFF
TRBV10-3	TRBJ1-5	CAISDRGSNQPQHF
TRBV6-1	TRBJ1-3	CASSEARGFRSGNTIYF
TRBV7-2	TRBJ2-7	CASSLGTLYEQYF
TRBV7-9	TRBJ2-7	CASRRGVGGVDEQYF
TRBV4-1	TRBJ2-3	CASSQDKLAGGNYDTQYF
TRBV11-3	TRBJ1-1	CASSSGGTEAFF
TRBV29-1	TRBJ2-7	CSVEVDRARTYEQYF
TRBV18	TRBJ2-2	CASSPRGLNTGELFF
TRBV5-4	TRBJ1-3	CASSLGGGNTIYF
TRBV18	TRBJ2-1	CASSPGRLAGGSLNEQFF
TRBV5-1	TRBJ2-5	CASSLGGDREETQYF
TRBV10-1	TRBJ2-1	CASSESIRKGGINEQFF
TRBV6-5	TRBJ1-1	CASSPATGPEAFF
TRBV5-1	TRBJ1-2	CASSFRDNGYGYTF
TRBV5-4	TRBJ1-5	CASSRGQGEPQHF
TRBV19	TRBJ2-6	CASSIGDRGFGANVLTF
TRBV7-9	TRBJ1-1	CASSLLNDRDSKAFF
TRBV29-1	TRBJ2-2	CSVVEAGAGGELFF
TRBV3-1/TRBV3-2	TRBJ2-1	CASSRNYNEQFF
TRBV27	TRBJ2-5	CASSLLAGQETQYF
TRBV5-1	TRBJ1-4	CASSPPGSGMGNEKLFF
TRBV11-2	TRBJ1-6	CASSLESPRLNSPLHF
TRBV5-1	TRBJ2-5	CASSLDGRGGETQYF
TRBV30	TRBJ1-1	CAWSTGQPIKAFF
TRBV5-6	TRBJ2-4	CASSLGPLLAKNIQYF
TRBV6-2/TRBV6-3	TRBJ2-2	CASSYPGRSTGELFF
TRBV5-1	TRBJ1-1	CASSTTPGTGSNTEAFF
TRBV18	TRBJ1-3	CASSPTGNSGNTIYF
TRBV7-8	TRBJ1-6	CASSPNYGTGAGSPLHF
TRBV6-5	TRBJ2-1	CASSHGGNEQFF
TRBV24-1	TRBJ2-5	CATSEGQETQYF
TRBV28	TRBJ2-5	CASSPGVGETQYF
TRBV6-1	TRBJ1-6	CASSERDRENSPLHF
TRBV6-5	TRBJ2-2	CASHPQGGAVGELFF
TRBV3-1/TRBV3-2	TRBJ1-5	CASKAPGQNSNQPQHF
TRBV19	TRBJ1-1	CASSPTGAGTEAFF
TRBV24-1	TRBJ2-7	CATSDFRGTGSSYEQYF
TRBV5-8	TRBJ1-5	CASSPDRGLYQPQHF
TRBV4-1	TRBJ1-6	CASSQQTGQNSPLHF
TRBV6-2/TRBV6-3	TRBJ1-4	CASSYYGQEKLFF
TRBV5-1	TRBJ2-1	CASSNQLAGAAHEQFF
TRBV20-1	TRBJ1-6	CSASSTGESSPLHF
TRBV15	TRBJ1-5	CATSLEGGGLQPQHF
TRBV10-1	TRBJ1-1	CATQDSMNTEAFF
TRBV5-6	TRBJ1-2	CASSRDREFGYTF
TRBV11-2	TRBJ2-3	CASSVSGTYTDTQYF
TRBV7-8	TRBJ2-2	CASSPGGLLVTGTGELFF
TRBV12-3/TRBV12-4	TRBJ2-7	CASSSPGYEQYF
TRBV3-1/TRBV3-2	TRBJ2-5	CAAGGGQETQYF
TRBV7-8	TRBJ2-5	CASSLARAPQYF
TRBV27	TRBJ2-2	CASSAQGTGELFF